The 9 T cell receptor beta chains below were found in one sample sequenced in a study of cytomegalovirus exposure and HLA in healthy donors. Generated by immunoSEQ multiplex PCR, the TCRdb table keeps only in-frame clones and is missing some. In the table there are roughly 140,000 clones, 88% of which are singletons. Sample: PBMCs. The receptors originated from a woman aged 18-29 years in good health and CMV-seropositive.

This chain joins TRBV29-1 and TRBJ1-1; D gene ambiguous. Trimming removed 4 bases from V and 4 bases from J, with 13 bases in between. CDR3 length equals 13 residues. In germline, CDR1 is SQVTM, CDR2 ANQGSEA. The CDR3 DNA sequence: TGCAGCGTTGGACTTTCAGAGGGCACTGAAGCTTTCTTT. Translated, it gives CSVGLSEGTEAFF.

In the case of this clone: No DNA is shown, since the ends of the CDR3 on it are uncertain; the CDR3 is the one TCRdb lists. The identical CDR3 is also encoded by other nucleotide sequences in the sample. The chain carries TRBV27 and TRBJ1-6; the D call in the table, TRBD1, was not verified against the DNA. The CDR3 sequence runs 13 residues, both termini included. The germline V gene encodes CDR1 MNHEY and CDR2 SMNVEV (reference sequence). This CDR3 is CASSGQGDSPLHF.

V gene TRBV5-4 combines with J gene TRBJ2-5; TRBD1 might be the D (5 bases). CDR1 is SGHNT, CDR2 YYREEE, per germline (reference sequence). This CDR3 is 15 amino acids long. Trimming cost V 0 bases and J 5 bases, with 14 bases left between them. This chain's CDR3 is CASSLVGAASETQYF. CDR3 DNA sequence: TGTGCCAGCAGCTTGGTAGGGGCCGCTTCGGAGACCCAGTACTTC. Supplemented by reference TRBV5-4 and TRBJ2-5, the full variable domain reads ETGVTQSPTHLIKTRGQQVTLRCSSQSGHNTVSWYQQALGQGPQFIFQYYREEENGRGNFPPRFSGLQFPNYSSELNVNALELDDSALYLCASSLVGAASETQYFGPGTRLLVL.

The rearrangement joins TRBV7-9 to TRBJ1-6; a weak D match, TRBD1 (6 bases). The germline V and J ends were trimmed by 5 bases and 11 bases, with 13 bases remaining between them. CDR3 length equals 13 residues. Per the germline V gene, CDR1 is SEHNR and CDR2 is FQNEAQ (reference sequence). This CDR3 is CASSVGQTAPLHF. CDR3 bases: TGTGCCAGCAGCGTCGGACAGACGGCACCCCTCCACTTT.

This clone was counted only a few times. This chain links TRBV9 with TRBJ1-2; the D gene is possibly TRBD1 (5 bases). The length of the CDR3 is 13 residues. Per the germline V gene, CDR1 is SGDLS and CDR2 is YYNGEE. Trimming pared 3 bases from V and 2 bases from J, leaving 8 bases between. The CDR3 coding sequence is TGTGCCAGCAGCGCGGGGGGAAACTATGGCTACACCTTC. This codes for CASSAGGNYGYTF.

This rearrangement joins TRBV6-1 to TRBJ1-1; D possibly corresponds to TRBD1 (6 bases). Germline-derived CDR1 and CDR2 are MNHNS and SASEGT. The ends were cut back, 4 bases at V and 2 bases at J, with 14 bases in the middle. There are 15 residues in the CDR3. Here the CDR3 reads CASSVAQGFNTEAFF. The CDR3 coding sequence is TGTGCCAGCAGTGTAGCACAGGGATTCAACACTGAAGCTTTCTTT.

V usage is TRBV6-5 and J usage is TRBJ2-7; TRBD2 might be the D (5 bases). V lost 5 bases to trimming and J lost 0 bases, with 5 bases between them. The CDR3 runs to 12 residues. Germline loops: CDR1 MNHEY, CDR2 SVGAGI. The CDR3: CASSRGSYEQYF. CDR3 nucleotides: TGTGCCAGCAGTCGGGGCTCCTACGAGCAGTACTTC.

V usage is TRBV27 and J usage is TRBJ2-5, with 7 bases identical to TRBD1. The CDR3 contains 15 residues. The trim removed 2 bases at V and 5 bases at J, leaving 8 bases unmatched. Germline CDR1 reads MNHEY; CDR2 reads SMNVEV (reference sequence). CDR3 DNA sequence: TGTGCCAGCAGTTTAACCACAGGGGTTGGGGAGACCCAGTACTTC. Its translation is CASSLTTGVGETQYF.

The chain has TRBV28 and TRBJ2-7; D possibly corresponds to TRBD1 (6 bases). The CDR3 length is 14 residues. V gave up 6 bases and J gave up 0 bases, with 12 bases separating them. Germline CDR1 MDHEN, CDR2 SYDVKM. The CDR3, as DNA: TGTGCCAGCAGCCTAGGACAGAGCTCCTACGAGCAGTACTTC. Translated: CASSLGQSSYEQYF.